This passage covers 20 T cell receptor beta chains from one sample sequenced in a study of response to subunit inactivated influenza vaccine. Using its own MiXCR run on the RT-PCR reads, TCRdb lists one record per CDR3 protein. The table records over 150,000 distinct CDR3 sequences, over 13% of them present only once. The sequenced sample was CD8+ T cells sorted from PBMCs, obtained 4 to 6 days after vaccination. The origin of the receptors is a man between 45 and 60 years old who received an inactivated influenza vaccine.

This clonotype was observed many times. The chain has TRBV28 and TRBJ2-1; possibly TRBD2 for D (6 bases). CDR1 MDHEN and CDR2 SYDVKM come from the germline V gene. The germline V and J ends were trimmed by 3 bases and 0 bases, with 12 bases remaining between them. This CDR3 is 16 amino acids long. DNA for the CDR3: TGTGCCAGCAGTTTCCTGCGGGGCGGCTCCTACAATGAGCAGTTCTTC. Its protein product is CASSFLRGGSYNEQFF.

This clonotype was recorded a few times. The chain couples TRBV27 to TRBJ2-7; D possibly corresponds to TRBD2 (5 bases). This CDR3 has 17 amino acids. The V end lost 1 base, the J end lost 2 bases, and 18 bases lay between the germline ends. CDR1 and CDR2 from the germline V gene are MNHEY and SMNVEV (reference sequence). This CDR3 reads CASSLLLVGSSTYEQYF. The CDR3 DNA reads TGTGCCAGCAGTTTATTGCTGGTTGGGAGTAGTACCTACGAGCAGTACTTC.

The rearrangement uses TRBV6-5 and TRBJ2-7; 9 bases match TRBD1. The CDR3 sequence is 14 residues long. The ends lost 3 bases at V and 4 bases at J; junction bases unmatched: 4. Germline CDR1 reads MNHEY; CDR2 reads SVGAGI. The CDR3 nucleotides read TGTGCCAGCAGTTATACAGGGGGCGAGTACGAGCAGTACTTC. It specifies CASSYTGGEYEQYF.

The rearrangement uses TRBV9 and TRBJ1-5; the D gene is possibly TRBD1 (6 bases). CDR1 is SGDLS and CDR2 is YYNGEE in the germline V gene. V lost 0 bases and J 5 bases, leaving 12 bases between the germline ends. The CDR3 has 15 amino acids. Written as DNA, the CDR3 is TGTGCCAGCAGCGTAGGAGGCAGGGGTGATCAGCCCCAGCATTTT. Protein: CASSVGGRGDQPQHF.

For this clonotype: In this CDR3 the conserved last residue, phenylalanine or tryptophan, is missing, so a read error is likely. The genes are TRBV7-9 and TRBJ2-5; D assignment may be TRBD1 or TRBD2 (6 bases each). Germline V lookup: CDR1 SEHNR, CDR2 FQNEAQ (reference sequence). The CDR3 is 14 amino acids. V was shortened by 5 bases and J by 5 bases, with 15 bases between the two germline ends. The CDR3 region is CASSPARGPETQYV. In nucleotides, the CDR3 is TGTGCCAGCAGCCCCGCCCGGGGGCCGGAGACCCAGTACGTC.

This clonotype was counted many times. The chain combines TRBV6-2 or TRBV6-3 with TRBJ1-1; D might be TRBD1 (5 bases). Per germline, CDR1 MNHEY and CDR2 SVGEGT. Trimming left V 3 bases short and J 1 base short, with 6 bases between. The CDR3 has 13 residues. In DNA form, the CDR3 reads TGTGCCAGCAGTTATGGGGGGAACACTGAAGCTTTCTTT. It translates to CASSYGGNTEAFF.

In this sample, this clonotype turned up many times. This sequence joins TRBV3-1 and TRBJ2-4; 7 bases fit TRBD2. V shed 0 bases, J shed 5 bases, and the junction held 4 bases outside the gene matches. Germline CDR1 is LGHDT and CDR2 is YNNKEL (reference sequence). CDR3 length equals 15 residues. Here the CDR3 DNA reads TGTGCCAGCAGCCAAGATGGTCTAGCGGAAAACATTCAGTACTTC. Protein sequence: CASSQDGLAENIQYF. Combining the CDR3 with reference TRBV3-1 and TRBJ2-4 gives the whole variable domain DTAVSQTPKYLVTQMGNDKSIKCEQNLGHDTMYWYKQDSKKFLKIMFSYNNKELIINETVPNRFSPKSPDKAHLNLHINSLELGDSAVYFCASSQDGLAENIQYFGAGTRLSVL.

The J gene is TRBJ2-7, the V gene TRBV7-8; TRBD2 agrees at 8 bases. CDR3 length: 18 residues. Germline V CDR1 and CDR2: SGHVS, FQNEAQ. The junction had 18 bases not matched to a gene; V was cut back by 5 bases and J by 3 bases. The CDR3 here is CASSTPAGVASGYYEQYF. In DNA, the CDR3 is TGTGCCAGCAGCACCCCGGCCGGAGTGGCTAGCGGGTACTACGAGCAGTACTTC.

V is TRBV6-2 or TRBV6-3 and J is TRBJ1-6; TRBD1 matches at 8 bases. The CDR3 runs to 21 residues. The J segment lost 7 bases and the V segment lost 6 bases, leaving 26 bases of the junction unmatched. The germline V gene has CDR1 MNHEY and CDR2 SVGEGT. In DNA, the CDR3 is TGTGCCAGCAGGTCCGGGACAGGAATTCTCATGGACCCTTTAGACAATTCACCCCTCCACTTT. This gives the protein CASRSGTGILMDPLDNSPLHF.

This clonotype was seen a few times. The gene calls are TRBV20-1 and TRBJ2-7; 8 bases match TRBD1. The CDR3 loop spans 12 amino acids. The trim removed 7 bases at V and 3 bases at J, leaving 5 bases unmatched. Germline-derived CDR1 and CDR2 are DFQATT and SNEGSKA (reference sequence). CDR3 protein: CSVGQEHYEQYF. The CDR3 bases are TGCAGTGTGGGACAGGAGCACTACGAGCAGTACTTC.

The sample holds a few counts of this clonotype. CDR3 region: CATSLGSSYNEQFF. DNA for the CDR3: TGTGCCACCAGTCTGGGTAGTTCCTACAATGAGCAGTTCTTC. The rearrangement links TRBV24-1 to TRBJ2-1; D not resolved. The CDR3 has 14 residues. The ends were cut back, 6 bases at V and 1 base at J, with 9 bases in the middle. Germline V CDR1 and CDR2: KGHDR, SFDVKD.

This clonotype has a handful of counts. This chain joins TRBV9 and TRBJ2-3, with 12 bases identical to TRBD2. Trimming took 3 bases from V and 0 from J; bases not matched to a gene: 2. The germline V gene encodes CDR1 SGDLS and CDR2 YYNGEE. CDR3 length: 16 residues. CDR3 coding DNA: TGTGCCAGCAGCGCCGGGACTAGCGGGAGCACAGATACGCAGTATTTT. This translates into CASSAGTSGSTDTQYF.

This clonotype was detected only a few times. CDR3 in amino acids: CATSDTGTSGIFNEQFF. In DNA form, the CDR3 reads TGTGCCACCAGTGATACCGGGACTAGCGGGATCTTCAATGAGCAGTTCTTC. This chain links TRBV24-1 with TRBJ2-1, with 13 nucleotides matching TRBD2. Germline loops: CDR1 KGHDR, CDR2 SFDVKD. This CDR3 is built from 17 residues. Trimming at V came to 3 bases and at J to 6 bases, leaving 7 bases not matched to a gene.

This clonotype showed up just a few times. This rearrangement joins TRBV7-8 to TRBJ1-1; D is undetermined. Germline V CDR1 and CDR2: SGHVS, FQNEAQ. CDR3 size: 15 residues. Trimming removed 1 base at V and 3 bases at J, with 12 bases between. The CDR3 sequence: CASSLDGQKYTEAFF. The CDR3 DNA follows: TGTGCCAGCAGCTTAGACGGGCAGAAATACACTGAAGCTTTCTTT.

This clonotype was counted a few times. The genes are TRBV27 and TRBJ1-2, with unresolved D. The V gene lost 2 bases and the J gene lost 2 bases, with 6 bases spanning the gap. CDR1 MNHEY and CDR2 SMNVEV come from the germline V gene (reference sequence). The CDR3 is 13 residues long. DNA for the CDR3: TGTGCCAGCAGTTTAAAAGGGAACTATGGCTACACCTTC. As protein: CASSLKGNYGYTF.

The CDR3, as DNA: TGCGCCAGCAGTGAGTTAGGGGCCGATGAGCAGTTCTTC. Amino acid sequence: CASSELGADEQFF. The rearrangement links TRBV10-2 to TRBJ2-1, with D perhaps matching TRBD1 (5 bases). Per the germline V gene, CDR1 is WSHSY and CDR2 is SAAADI. The CDR3 totals 13 residues. V was cut by 1 base and J by 8 bases, with 9 bases left in between.

This rearrangement joins TRBV7-9 to TRBJ2-5; TRBD2 agrees at 7 bases. CDR1 is SEHNR, CDR2 FQNEAQ, per germline (reference sequence). After removal of 8 bases from V and 5 bases from J, the junction contained 8 bases not matched to a gene. The CDR3 length is 13 residues. The CDR3 is CASHSLGGETQYF. Here the CDR3 DNA reads TGTGCCAGCCACAGTCTGGGAGGGGAGACCCAGTACTTC.

This clonotype was seen repeatedly, ten times or more. The chain couples TRBV4-2 to TRBJ2-3, with 9 bases identical to TRBD2. With V trimmed by 0 bases and J by 6 bases, 10 bases remained unmatched. Per germline, CDR1 LGHNA and CDR2 YNFKEQ. CDR3 length: 17 residues. CDR3 DNA: TGTGCCAGCAGCCAAGAAGGGACATGGACTAGCGACGATACGCAGTATTTT. Protein product: CASSQEGTWTSDDTQYF.

V usage is TRBV6-4 and J usage is TRBJ2-1; D remains unclear. This CDR3 is built from 16 residues. V lost 7 bases, J lost 3 bases, and 19 bases lay in between. Germline V gene sequence: CDR1 MRHNA, CDR2 SNTAGT. The CDR3 is CASISLFRRNYNEQFF. As DNA, the CDR3 is TGTGCCAGCATTTCTCTTTTTAGGCGCAACTACAATGAGCAGTTCTTC.

This chain uses TRBV2 with TRBJ1-4, with D maybe TRBD1 (5 bases). V was clipped by 8 bases and J by 5 bases, with 18 bases between them. The germline V gene encodes CDR1 SNHLY and CDR2 FYNNEI. This CDR3 region has 15 residues. The CDR3 reads CASGWQGGSNEKLFF. The CDR3 DNA sequence: TGTGCCAGCGGTTGGCAGGGAGGTTCCAATGAAAAACTGTTTTTT. Filled out from reference TRBV2 and TRBJ1-4, the complete variable domain reads EPEVTQTPSHQVTQMGQEVILRCVPISNHLYFYWYRQILGQKVEFLVSFYNNEISEKSEIFDDQFSVERPDGSNFTLKIRSTKLEDSAMYFCASGWQGGSNEKLFFGSGTQLSVL.